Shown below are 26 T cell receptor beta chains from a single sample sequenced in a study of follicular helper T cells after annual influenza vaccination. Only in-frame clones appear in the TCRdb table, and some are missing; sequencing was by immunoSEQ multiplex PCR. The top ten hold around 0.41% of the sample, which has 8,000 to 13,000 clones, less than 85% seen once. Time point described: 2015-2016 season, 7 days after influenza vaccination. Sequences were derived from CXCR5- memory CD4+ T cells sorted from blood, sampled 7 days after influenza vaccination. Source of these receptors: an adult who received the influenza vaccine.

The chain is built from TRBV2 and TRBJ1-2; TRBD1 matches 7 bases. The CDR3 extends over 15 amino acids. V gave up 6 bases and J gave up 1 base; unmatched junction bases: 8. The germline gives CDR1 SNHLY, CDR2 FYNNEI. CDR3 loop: CASRTGTSRNYGYTF. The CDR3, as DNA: TGTGCCAGCAGGACAGGGACGTCGCGTAACTATGGCTACACCTTC.

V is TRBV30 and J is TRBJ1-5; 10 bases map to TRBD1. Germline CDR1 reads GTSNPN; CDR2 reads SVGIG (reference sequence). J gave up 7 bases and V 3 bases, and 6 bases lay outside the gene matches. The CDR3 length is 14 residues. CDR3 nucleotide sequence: TGTGCCTGGAGGGGGACAGGGGAACTCCAGCCCCAGCATTTT. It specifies CAWRGTGELQPQHF.

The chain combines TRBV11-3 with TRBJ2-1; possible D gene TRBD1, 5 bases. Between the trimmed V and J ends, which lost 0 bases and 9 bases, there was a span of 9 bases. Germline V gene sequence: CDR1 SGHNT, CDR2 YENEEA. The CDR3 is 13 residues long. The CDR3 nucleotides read TGTGCCAGCAGCTTAGACAGGGTCAGTGAGCAGTTCTTC. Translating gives CASSLDRVSEQFF.

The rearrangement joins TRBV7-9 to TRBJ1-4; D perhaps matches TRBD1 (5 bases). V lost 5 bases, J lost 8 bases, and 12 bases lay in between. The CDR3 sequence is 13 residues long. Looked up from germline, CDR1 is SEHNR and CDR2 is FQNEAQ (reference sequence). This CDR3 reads CASSVEGTEKLFF. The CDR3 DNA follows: TGTGCCAGCAGCGTAGAAGGGACGGAAAAACTGTTTTTT.

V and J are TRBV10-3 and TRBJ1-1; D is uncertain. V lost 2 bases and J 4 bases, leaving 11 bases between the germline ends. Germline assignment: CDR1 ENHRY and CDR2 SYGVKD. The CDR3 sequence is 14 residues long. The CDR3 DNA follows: TGTGCCATCAGTGAGCTGGGTTCGACCACTGAAGCTTTCTTT. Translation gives CAISELGSTTEAFF.

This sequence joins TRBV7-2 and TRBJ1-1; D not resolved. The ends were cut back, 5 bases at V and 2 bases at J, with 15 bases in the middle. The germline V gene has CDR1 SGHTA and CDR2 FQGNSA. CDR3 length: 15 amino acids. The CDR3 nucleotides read TGTGCCAGCAGCCCAGCGGGAGGCCACAACACTGAAGCTTTCTTT. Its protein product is CASSPAGGHNTEAFF.

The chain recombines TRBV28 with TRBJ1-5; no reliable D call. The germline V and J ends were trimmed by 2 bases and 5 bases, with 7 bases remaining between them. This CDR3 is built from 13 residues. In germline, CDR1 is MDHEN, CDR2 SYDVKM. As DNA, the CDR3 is TGTGCCAGCAGTTTACGATGGGATCAGCCCCAGCATTTT. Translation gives CASSLRWDQPQHF. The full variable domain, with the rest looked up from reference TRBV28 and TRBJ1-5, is DVKVTQSSRYLVKRTGEKVFLECVQDMDHENMFWYRQDPGLGLRLIYFSYDVKMKEKGDIPEGYSVSREKKERFSLILESASTNQTSMYLCASSLRWDQPQHFGDGTRLSIL.

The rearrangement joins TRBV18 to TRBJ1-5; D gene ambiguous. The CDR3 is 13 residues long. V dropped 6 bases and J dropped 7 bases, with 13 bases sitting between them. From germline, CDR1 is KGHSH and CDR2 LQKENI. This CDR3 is CASSQLQEQPQHF. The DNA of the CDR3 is TGTGCCAGCTCTCAACTTCAAGAGCAGCCCCAGCATTTT.

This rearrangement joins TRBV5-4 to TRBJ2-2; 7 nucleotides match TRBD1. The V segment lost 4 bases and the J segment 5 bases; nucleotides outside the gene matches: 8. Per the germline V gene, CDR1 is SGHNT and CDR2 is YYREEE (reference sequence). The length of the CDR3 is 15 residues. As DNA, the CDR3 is TGTGCCAGCAGCCCACAGGGGTATTTTACCGGGGAGCTGTTTTTT. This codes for CASSPQGYFTGELFF.

CDR3 nucleotide sequence: TGTGCCTGGAGTGTACTACAGGGGGCTAATGAAAAACTGTTTTTT. It specifies CAWSVLQGANEKLFF. V usage is TRBV30 and J usage is TRBJ1-4; TRBD1 matches at 8 bases. Germline V gives CDR1 GTSNPN, CDR2 SVGIG (reference sequence). The length of the CDR3 is 15 residues. The V gene end was trimmed by 0 bases and the J gene end by 3 bases; junction bases not matched to a gene: 3.

The CDR3 sequence: CASSLFGGNTEAFF. The CDR3 nucleotides are TGCGCCAGCAGCCTGTTCGGGGGGAACACTGAAGCTTTCTTT. This chain joins TRBV5-1 and TRBJ1-1; possible D gene TRBD1, 5 bases. The germline V gene encodes CDR1 SGHRS and CDR2 YFSETQ. The CDR3 extends over 14 amino acids. V lost 4 bases, J lost 1 base, and 11 bases lay in between.

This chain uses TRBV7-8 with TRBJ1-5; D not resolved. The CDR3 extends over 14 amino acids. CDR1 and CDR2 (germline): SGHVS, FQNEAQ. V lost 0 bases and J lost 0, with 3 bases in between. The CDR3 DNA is TGTGCCAGCAGCTTAGCTTCTAGCAATCAGCCCCAGCATTTT. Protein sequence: CASSLASSNQPQHF.

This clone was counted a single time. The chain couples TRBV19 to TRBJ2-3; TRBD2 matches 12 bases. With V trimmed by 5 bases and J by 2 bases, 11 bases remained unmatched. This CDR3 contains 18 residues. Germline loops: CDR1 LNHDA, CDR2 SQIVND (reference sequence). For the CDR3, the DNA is TGTGCCAGTAGTTCCCGCGCGCTAGCGGGGGGGTTCACAGATACGCAGTATTTT. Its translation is CASSSRALAGGFTDTQYF. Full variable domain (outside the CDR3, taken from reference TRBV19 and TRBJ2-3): DGGITQSPKYLFRKEGQNVTLSCEQNLNHDAMYWYRQDPGQGLRLIYYSQIVNDFQKGDIAEGYSVSREKKESFPLTVTSAQKNPTAFYLCASSSRALAGGFTDTQYFGPGTRLTVL.

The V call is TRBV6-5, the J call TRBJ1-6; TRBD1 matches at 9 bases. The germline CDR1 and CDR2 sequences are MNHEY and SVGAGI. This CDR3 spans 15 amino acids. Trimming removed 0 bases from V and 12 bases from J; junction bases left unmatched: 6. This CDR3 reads CASSYSNRGLQPLHF. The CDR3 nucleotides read TGTGCCAGCAGTTACTCCAACAGGGGGCTACAACCCCTCCACTTT.

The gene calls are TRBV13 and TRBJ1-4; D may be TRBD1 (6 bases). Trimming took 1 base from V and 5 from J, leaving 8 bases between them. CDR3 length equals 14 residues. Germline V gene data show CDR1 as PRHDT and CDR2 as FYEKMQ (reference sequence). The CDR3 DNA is TGTGCCAGCAGCTTAGCCAGGGGAAATGAAAAACTGTTTTTT. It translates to CASSLARGNEKLFF.

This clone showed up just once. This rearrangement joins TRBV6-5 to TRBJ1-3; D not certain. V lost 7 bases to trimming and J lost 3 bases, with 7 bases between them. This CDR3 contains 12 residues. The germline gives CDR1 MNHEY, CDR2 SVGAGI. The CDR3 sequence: CASKADGNTIYF. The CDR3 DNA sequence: TGTGCCAGCAAGGCTGATGGAAACACCATATATTTT.

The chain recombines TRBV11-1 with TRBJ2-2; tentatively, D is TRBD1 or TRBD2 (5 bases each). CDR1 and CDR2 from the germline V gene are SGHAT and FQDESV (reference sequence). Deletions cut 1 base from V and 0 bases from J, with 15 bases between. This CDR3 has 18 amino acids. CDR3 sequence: CASSLVYGGTANTGELFF. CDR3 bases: TGTGCCAGCAGCTTAGTGTATGGGGGAACTGCGAACACCGGGGAGCTGTTTTTT.

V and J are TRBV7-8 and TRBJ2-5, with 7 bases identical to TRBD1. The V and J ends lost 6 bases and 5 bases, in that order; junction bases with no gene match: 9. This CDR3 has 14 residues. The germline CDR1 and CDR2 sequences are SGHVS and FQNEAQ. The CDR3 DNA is TGTGCCAGCAGAATCGGGACAGCGGCGGAGACCCAGTACTTC. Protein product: CASRIGTAAETQYF.

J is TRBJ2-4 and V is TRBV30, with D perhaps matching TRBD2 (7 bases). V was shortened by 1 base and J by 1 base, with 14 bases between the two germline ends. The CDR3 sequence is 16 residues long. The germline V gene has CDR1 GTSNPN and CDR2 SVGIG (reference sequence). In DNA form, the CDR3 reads TGTGCCTGGAGTGAGAAGGGGGGGGAGGCCAAAAACATTCAGTACTTC. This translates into CAWSEKGGEAKNIQYF.

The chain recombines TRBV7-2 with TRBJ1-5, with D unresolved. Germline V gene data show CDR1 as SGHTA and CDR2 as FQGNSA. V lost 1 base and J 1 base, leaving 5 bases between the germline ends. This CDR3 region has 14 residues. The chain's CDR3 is CASSLVGSNQPQHF. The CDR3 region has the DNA TGTGCCAGCAGCTTAGTGGGCAGCAATCAGCCCCAGCATTTT. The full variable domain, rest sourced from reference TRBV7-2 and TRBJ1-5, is GAGVSQSPSNKVTEKGKDVELRCDPISGHTALYWYRQSLGQGLEFLIYFQGNSAPDKSGLPSDRFSAERTGGSVSTLTIQRTQQEDSAVYLCASSLVGSNQPQHFGDGTRLSIL.

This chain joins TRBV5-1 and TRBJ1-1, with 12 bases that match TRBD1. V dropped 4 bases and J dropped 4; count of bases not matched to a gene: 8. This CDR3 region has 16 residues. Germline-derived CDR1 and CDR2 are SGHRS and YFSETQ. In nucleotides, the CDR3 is TGCGCCAGCAGCCCCGGGACAGGGGGCGCTGGCACTGAAGCTTTCTTT. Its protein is CASSPGTGGAGTEAFF.

DNA for the CDR3: TGTGCCAGCAGCTATACATCGGATTCACCCCTCCACTTT. Residues: CASSYTSDSPLHF. V usage is TRBV5-4 and J usage is TRBJ1-6; D is undetermined. From germline, CDR1 is SGHNT and CDR2 YYREEE (reference sequence). This CDR3 region has 13 residues. V gave up 3 bases and J gave up 8 bases, with 9 bases separating them.

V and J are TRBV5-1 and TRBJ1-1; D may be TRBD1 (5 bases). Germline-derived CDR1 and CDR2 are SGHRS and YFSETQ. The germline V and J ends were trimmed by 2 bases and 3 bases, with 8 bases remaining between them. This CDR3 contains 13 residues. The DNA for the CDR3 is TGCGCCAGCAGCTTTCAGGGAGACACTGAAGCTTTCTTT. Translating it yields CASSFQGDTEAFF.

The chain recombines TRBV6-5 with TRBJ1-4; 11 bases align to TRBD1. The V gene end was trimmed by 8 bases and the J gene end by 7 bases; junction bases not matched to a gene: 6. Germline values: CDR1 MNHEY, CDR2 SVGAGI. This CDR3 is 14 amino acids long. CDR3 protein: CASALDRGREKLFF. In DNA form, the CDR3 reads TGTGCCAGCGCCTTGGACAGGGGGCGTGAAAAACTGTTTTTT.

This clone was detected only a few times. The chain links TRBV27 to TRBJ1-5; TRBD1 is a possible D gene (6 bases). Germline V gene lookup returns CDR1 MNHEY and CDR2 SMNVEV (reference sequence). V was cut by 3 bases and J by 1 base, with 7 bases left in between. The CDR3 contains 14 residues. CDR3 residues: CASSFTGSNQPQHF. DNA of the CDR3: TGTGCCAGCAGTTTTACAGGGAGCAATCAGCCCCAGCATTTT.

The CDR3 sequence is CASSNPRETQYF. The CDR3 DNA is TGTGCCAGCAGTAACCCAAGAGAGACCCAGTACTTC. The V call is TRBV6-5, the J call TRBJ2-5, with unresolved D. This CDR3 has 12 residues. V was shortened by 5 bases and J by 4 bases, with 8 bases between the two germline ends. CDR1 and CDR2 (germline): MNHEY, SVGAGI.